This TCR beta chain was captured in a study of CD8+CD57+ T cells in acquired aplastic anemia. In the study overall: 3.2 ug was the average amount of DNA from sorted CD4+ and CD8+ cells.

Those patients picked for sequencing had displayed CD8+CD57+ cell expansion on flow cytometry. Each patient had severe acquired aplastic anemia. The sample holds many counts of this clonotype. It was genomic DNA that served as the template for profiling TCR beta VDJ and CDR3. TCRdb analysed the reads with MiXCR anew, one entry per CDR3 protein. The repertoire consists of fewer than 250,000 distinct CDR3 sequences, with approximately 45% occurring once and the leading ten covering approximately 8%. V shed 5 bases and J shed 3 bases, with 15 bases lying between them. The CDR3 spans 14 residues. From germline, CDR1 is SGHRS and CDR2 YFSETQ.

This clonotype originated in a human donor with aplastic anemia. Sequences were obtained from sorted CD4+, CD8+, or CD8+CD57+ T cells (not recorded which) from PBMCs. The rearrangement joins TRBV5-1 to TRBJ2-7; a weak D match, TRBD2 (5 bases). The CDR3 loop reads CASSYTGEGYEQYF. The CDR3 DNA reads TGCGCCAGCAGTTATACCGGGGAAGGCTACGAGCAGTACTTC. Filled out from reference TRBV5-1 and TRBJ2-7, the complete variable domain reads KAGVTQTPRYLIKTRGQQVTLSCSPISGHRSVSWYQQTPGQGLQFLFEYFSETQRNKGNFPGRFSGRQFSNSRSEMNVSTLELGDSALYLCASSYTGEGYEQYFGPGTRLTVT.